These T cell receptor beta chains were read from a single sample in a study of T-cell reconstitution after alpha-beta-depleted transplantation in children. TCRdb recomputed calls from the PCR reads with MiXCR, one row per CDR3 protein. The table includes around 450,000 distinct CDR3 sequences, around 16% detected once. Sequencing was performed on PBMCs, mostly from graft donor cells, taken 360 days after TCRalphabeta/CD19-depleted stem cell transplant. The origin of the receptors is a boy in the first two years of life who had a stem cell transplant for Wiskott-Aldrich syndrome, so the T cells may come from the graft donor. Each CDR3 is given with its conserved first and last residue. Each record gives: J gene, D gene, V gene, clone size, CDR3 protein, CDR3 DNA. D genes are given only for firm matches. Size tells how often a clone was seen (once, few, many) or the class of an expanded clone, and some rows leave it out.

TRBJ2-2 | TRBD1 | TRBV10-2 | . | CASRGTGRTGELFF | TGCGCCAGCAGGGGGACAGGGAGAACCGGGGAGCTGTTTTTT
TRBJ1-5 | TRBD1 | TRBV20-1 | . | CSARDSNGDRGRSFGQSNQPQHF | TGCAGTGCTAGAGATTCGAATGGGGACAGGGGGCGTTCATTTGGGCAAAGCAATCAGCCCCAGCATTTT
TRBJ2-1 | . | TRBV12-3/TRBV12-4 | . | CASPRVGRDEQFF | TGTGCCAGCCCGCGGGTAGGGCGAGATGAGCAGTTCTTC
TRBJ2-3 | . | TRBV7-2 | . | CASSFNGDTQYF | TGTGCCAGCAGCTTCAACGGAGATACGCAGTATTTT
TRBJ2-7 | . | TRBV7-9 | . | CASSFPGTEGYEQYF | TGTGCCAGCAGCTTCCCCGGGACGGAAGGCTACGAGCAGTACTTC
TRBJ1-1 | TRBD1 | TRBV5-1 | few | CASSLKTGAKAFF | TGCGCCAGCAGCCTTAAAACAGGGGCTAAAGCTTTCTTT
TRBJ1-2 | TRBD1 | TRBV6-1 | . | CASSGDRVDNYGYTF | TGTGCCAGCAGCGGTGACAGGGTGGATAACTATGGCTACACCTTC
TRBJ2-7 | TRBD2 | TRBV2 | . | CASSDRTSGAYEQYF | TGTGCCAGCAGTGATAGGACTAGCGGGGCCTACGAGCAGTACTTC
TRBJ2-2 | . | TRBV24-1 | . | CATSDPSQPFPGELFF | TGTGCCACCAGTGATCCGTCGCAACCTTTTCCCGGGGAGCTGTTTTTT
TRBJ2-7 | TRBD1 | TRBV29-1 | . | CSVAVRDRAYEQYF | TGCAGCGTTGCGGTCCGGGACAGGGCCTACGAGCAGTACTTC
TRBJ2-6 | . | TRBV27 | few | CASSSTGTGANVLTF | TGTGCCAGCAGTTCCACAGGGACCGGGGCCAACGTCCTGACTTTC
TRBJ1-6 | . | TRBV10-3 | few | CAISDSTVFNSPLHF | TGTGCCATCAGTGATTCGACGGTCTTTAATTCACCCCTCCACTTT
TRBJ2-7 | . | TRBV7-2 | . | CASSLGAPTFGEQYF | TGTGCCAGCAGCTTAGGGGCGCCCACTTTCGGCGAGCAGTACTTC
TRBJ2-3 | TRBD1 | TRBV7-8 | few | CASSLRRTGASTDTQYF | TGTGCCAGCAGCTTAAGGAGGACAGGGGCTAGCACAGATACGCAGTATTTT
TRBJ2-4 | TRBD2 | TRBV24-1 | few | CATSDFRTSGSLAKNIQYF | TGTGCCACCAGTGATTTTAGGACTAGCGGGAGTCTAGCCAAAAACATTCAGTACTTC
TRBJ2-7 | . | TRBV9 | . | CASSVGPPAVEQYF | TGTGCCAGCAGCGTAGGACCACCCGCGGTCGAGCAGTACTTC
TRBJ1-5 | . | TRBV24-1 | . | CATSDVGSQPQHF | TGTGCCACCAGTGATGTCGGGAGCCAGCCCCAGCATTTT
TRBJ2-5 | . | TRBV28 | . | CASSLMAGASQETQYF | TGTGCCAGCAGTTTAATGGCAGGGGCGTCTCAAGAGACCCAGTACTTC
TRBJ2-5 | TRBD1 | TRBV20-1 | . | CSARDKGAIQETQYF | TGCAGTGCTAGAGATAAGGGGGCGATCCAAGAGACCCAGTACTTC
TRBJ2-3 | . | TRBV24-1 | . | CASADRPTDTQYF | TGTGCCAGTGCGGACAGACCCACAGATACGCAGTATTTT
TRBJ1-6 | . | TRBV28 | few | CASSSPGWSTPLHF | TGTGCCAGCAGTTCCCCTGGGTGGAGCACACCCCTCCACTTT
TRBJ2-1 | . | TRBV7-2 | few | CASSLEQGIYNEQFF | TGTGCCAGCAGCTTGGAACAGGGCATATACAATGAGCAGTTCTTC
TRBJ2-5 | TRBD2 | TRBV7-8 | once | CASRPPRSSGEETQYF | TGTGCCAGCCGACCCCCTCGTAGTAGCGGGGAAGAGACCCAGTACTTC
TRBJ2-7 | TRBD2 | TRBV12-3/TRBV12-4 | few | CASSLTVAGGPYYEQYF | TGTGCCAGCAGTCTCACGGTAGCGGGGGGGCCCTACTACGAGCAGTACTTC
TRBJ1-1 | . | TRBV5-1 | . | CASSFAVSGDTEAFF | TGCGCCAGCAGCTTTGCGGTTTCGGGGGACACTGAAGCTTTCTTT
TRBJ2-1 | . | TRBV5-1 | . | CASSLAESYNEQFF | TGCGCCAGCAGCTTGGCGGAATCCTACAATGAGCAGTTCTTC
TRBJ1-1 | . | TRBV20-1 | few | CSASRRRNGIAEAFF | TGCAGTGCTAGCCGCCGCCGGAATGGTATTGCTGAAGCTTTCTTT
TRBJ1-2 | TRBD1 | TRBV7-9 | . | CASSFEGQSNYGYTF | TGTGCCAGCAGCTTCGAGGGACAGTCTAACTATGGCTACACCTTC
TRBJ2-7 | TRBD1 | TRBV12-3/TRBV12-4 | few | CASSLGPGQETYEQYF | TGTGCCAGCAGTTTAGGTCCGGGACAGGAGACCTACGAGCAGTACTTC
TRBJ2-7 | . | TRBV7-8 | . | CASSLVSRTEASYEQYF | TGTGCCAGCAGCTTAGTTTCCCGGACCGAAGCTTCCTACGAGCAGTACTTC
TRBJ2-3 | TRBD2 | TRBV20-1 | few | CSAGLEAFYLDTDTQYF | TGCAGTGCGGGACTAGAGGCCTTCTATTTAGACACAGATACGCAGTATTTT
TRBJ2-3 | TRBD1 | TRBV9 | few | CASSEETGILPDTQYF | TGTGCCAGCAGCGAGGAGACAGGGATCCTACCAGATACGCAGTATTTT
TRBJ2-3 | TRBD2 | TRBV11-2 | few | CASSRLPRVSGGPSTDTQYF | TGTGCCAGCAGCCGCCTTCCCCGGGTTAGCGGGGGGCCGAGCACAGATACGCAGTATTTT
TRBJ2-2 | . | TRBV10-3 | . | CAISFQGNTGELFF | TGTGCCATCAGTTTCCAGGGTAACACCGGGGAGCTGTTTTTT
TRBJ2-7 | TRBD1 | TRBV4-1 | . | CASSQRQGRSSYEQYF | TGCGCCAGCAGCCAGCGACAGGGCAGGAGCTCCTACGAGCAGTACTTC
TRBJ2-5 | TRBD2 | TRBV7-9 | few | CASSLGGLAGDPETQYF | TGTGCCAGCAGCTTGGGGGGACTAGCGGGAGATCCAGAGACCCAGTACTTC
TRBJ2-3 | . | TRBV5-1 | . | CASSRVRTDTQYF | TGCGCCAGCTCCCGGGTCCGCACAGATACGCAGTATTTT
TRBJ2-2 | . | TRBV9 | few | CASSGTGTLAPGELFF | TGTGCCAGCAGCGGGACTGGGACCCTCGCACCCGGGGAGCTGTTTTTT
TRBJ2-2 | TRBD2 | TRBV12-5 | . | CASGSGGATRTGELFF | TGTGCTAGTGGTAGCGGGGGGGCAACGCGTACCGGGGAGCTGTTTTTT
TRBJ2-2 | TRBD1 | TRBV12-3/TRBV12-4 | few | CASTLDRGYTGELFF | TGTGCCAGCACCTTGGACAGGGGGTACACCGGGGAGCTGTTTTTT
TRBJ2-3 | . | TRBV6-2/TRBV6-3 | . | CASSRQLTDTQYF | TGTGCCAGCAGTCGACAGCTCACAGATACGCAGTATTTT
TRBJ2-3 | . | TRBV4-1 | few | CASSPTALQVSSSDTQYF | TGCGCCAGCAGCCCGACGGCCCTTCAGGTGTCGTCCTCAGATACGCAGTATTTT
TRBJ2-7 | . | TRBV15 | few | CATSRGEGGSYEQYF | TGTGCCACCAGCAGAGGAGAAGGGGGGTCCTACGAGCAGTACTTC
TRBJ2-6 | TRBD2 | TRBV12-3/TRBV12-4 | . | CASSLSGGAGANVLTF | TGTGCCAGCAGTTTATCGGGGGGGGCTGGGGCCAACGTCCTGACTTTC
TRBJ2-7 | . | TRBV5-1 | few | CASSLRDPQEQYF | TGCGCCAGCAGCTTGAGGGACCCCCAGGAGCAGTACTTC
TRBJ1-3 | . | TRBV20-1 | few | CSAIGEWSGNTIYF | TGCAGTGCTATTGGAGAGTGGTCTGGAAACACCATATATTTT
TRBJ2-7 | . | TRBV7-6 | few | CASSLGKPRLVPYEQYF | TGTGCCAGCAGCTTAGGCAAGCCTAGACTAGTTCCCTACGAGCAGTACTTC